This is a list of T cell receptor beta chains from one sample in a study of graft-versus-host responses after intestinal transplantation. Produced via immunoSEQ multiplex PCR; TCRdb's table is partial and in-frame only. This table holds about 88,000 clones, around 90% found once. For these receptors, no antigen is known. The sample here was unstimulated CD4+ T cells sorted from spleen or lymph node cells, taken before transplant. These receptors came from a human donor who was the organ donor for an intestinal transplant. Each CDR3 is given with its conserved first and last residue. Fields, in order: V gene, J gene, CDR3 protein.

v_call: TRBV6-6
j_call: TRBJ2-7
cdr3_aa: CASSSLRDSYEQYF

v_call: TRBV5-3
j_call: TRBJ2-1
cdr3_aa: CARSLGLARYNEQFF

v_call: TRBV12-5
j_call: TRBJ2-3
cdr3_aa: CASGPVSGIDTQYF

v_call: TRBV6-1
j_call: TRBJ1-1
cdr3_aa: CASSELAGGVNTEAFF

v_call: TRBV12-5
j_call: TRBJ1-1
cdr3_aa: CASGLGLSNTEAFF

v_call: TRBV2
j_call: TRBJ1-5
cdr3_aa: CASSELAINQPQHF

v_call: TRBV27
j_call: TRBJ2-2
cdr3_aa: CASSLWGPGELFF

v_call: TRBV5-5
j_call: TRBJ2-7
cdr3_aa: CASSRDWGTYEQYF

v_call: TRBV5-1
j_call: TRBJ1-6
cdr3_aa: CASSSPGFNSPLHF

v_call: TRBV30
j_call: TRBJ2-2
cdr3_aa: CAWSRRRDTGELFF

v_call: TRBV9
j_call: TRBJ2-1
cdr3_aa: CASSVAPASGFNEQFF

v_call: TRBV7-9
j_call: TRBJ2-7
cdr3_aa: CASSPGGALGYEQYF

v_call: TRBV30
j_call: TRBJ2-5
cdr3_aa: CAWSVGLAGEETQYF

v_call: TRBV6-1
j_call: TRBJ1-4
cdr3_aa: CASSSRDSYEKLFF

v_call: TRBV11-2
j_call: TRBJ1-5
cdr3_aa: CASSSQQGDQPQHF

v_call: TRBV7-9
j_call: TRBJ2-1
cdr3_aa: CASSFLAGVFYNEQFF

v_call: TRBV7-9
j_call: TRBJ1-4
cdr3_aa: CASSLRLNEKLFF

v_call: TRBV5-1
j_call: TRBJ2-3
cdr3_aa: CASSLVASTDTQYF

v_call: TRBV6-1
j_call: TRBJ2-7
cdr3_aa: CASRTTGQIHEQYF

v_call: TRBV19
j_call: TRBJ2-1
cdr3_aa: CASTGLGGEGHNEQFF

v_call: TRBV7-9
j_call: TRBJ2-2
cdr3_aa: CASSLVGLATGELFF

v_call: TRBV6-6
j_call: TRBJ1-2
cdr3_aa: CASSYSDRVWVYGYTF

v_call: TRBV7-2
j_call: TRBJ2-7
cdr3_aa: CASSSHAGTGIGEQYF

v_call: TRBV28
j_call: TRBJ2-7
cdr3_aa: CASSSRTAYILVVEQYF

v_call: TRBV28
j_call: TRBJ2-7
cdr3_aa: CASIGQFLYEQYF

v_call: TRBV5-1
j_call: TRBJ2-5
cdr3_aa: CASSSTAQETQYF

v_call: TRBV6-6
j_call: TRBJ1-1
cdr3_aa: CASRDMNRVRNTEAFF

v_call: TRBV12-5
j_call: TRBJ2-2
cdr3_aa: CASGEPGSNSNTGELFF

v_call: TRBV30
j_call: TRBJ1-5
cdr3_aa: CAWSLNLYLQPQHF

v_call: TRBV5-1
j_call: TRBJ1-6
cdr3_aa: CASSLAWGLYNSPLHF

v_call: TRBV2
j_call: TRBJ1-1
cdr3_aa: CASREDRYIEAFF

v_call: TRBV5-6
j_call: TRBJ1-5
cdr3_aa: CASPGTGGPKGNQPQHF

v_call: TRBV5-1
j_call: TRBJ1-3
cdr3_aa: CASSLVPDSSGNTIYF

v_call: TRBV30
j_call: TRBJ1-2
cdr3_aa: CAWNRRRGTGYGYTF

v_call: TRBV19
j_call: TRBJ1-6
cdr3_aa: CASSPLTREPLHF

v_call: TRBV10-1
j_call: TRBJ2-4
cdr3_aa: CASSEGSIQYF

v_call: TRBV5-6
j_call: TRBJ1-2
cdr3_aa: CASSPLTGNGYTF

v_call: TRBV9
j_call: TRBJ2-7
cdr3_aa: CASSALSGGDNEQYF

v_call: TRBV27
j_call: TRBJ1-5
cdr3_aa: CASSPKGQGLQPQHF

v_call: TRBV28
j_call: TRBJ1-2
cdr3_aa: CASSPAGDFYGYTF

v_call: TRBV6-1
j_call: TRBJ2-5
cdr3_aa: CASSLQETQYF

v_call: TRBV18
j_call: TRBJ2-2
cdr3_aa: CASSLYRDRGRTGELFF

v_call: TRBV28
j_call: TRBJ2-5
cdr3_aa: CASRTSAETQYF